This TCR beta chain originates from a study of STAT5B mutations in CD4+ large granular lymphocyte leukemia. Method: immunoSEQ multiplex PCR; TCRdb's copy keeps in-frame clones and lacks some. The data hold over 25,000 clones, with around three quarters observed a single time. The sequenced material came from CD4+ T cells from blood buffy coats. The receptor was derived from a human donor in good health.

CDR3: CSPRRGGYWNSPLHF. The CDR3 DNA sequence: TGCAGCCCCAGGAGAGGGGGCTACTGGAATTCACCCCTCCACTTT. V gene TRBV29-1 combines with J gene TRBJ1-6; 7 bases align to TRBD1. Germline V CDR1 and CDR2: SQVTM, ANQGSEA. The CDR3 length is 15 residues. After removal of 8 bases from V and 7 bases from J, the junction contained 14 bases not matched to a gene.